A single sample is the source of the 27 T cell receptor beta chains below, sequenced in a study of blood T cells in healthy people across ages. Sample-barcoded 5' priming and a J-beta primer mix drove a second PCR of about 6 to 12 cycles. TCRdb fed the 5' RACE reads into MiXCR, producing one record per CDR3 protein. This sample has 800,000 to 1,300,000 distinct CDR3 sequences, with less than 25% found just once. The sample was also reused in another study, on T cells of mothers and their children.

The sequenced sample was blood. The receptors here all came from a girl aged 2 to 9 in good health.

The CDR3 loop is CATSRPSAVIYEQYF. DNA of the CDR3: TGTGCCACCAGCAGACCATCAGCGGTGATCTACGAGCAGTACTTC. This chain links TRBV15 with TRBJ2-7; tentative D call: TRBD2 (5 bases). Germline CDR1 is LNHNV and CDR2 is YYDKDF (reference sequence). There are 15 residues in the CDR3. V lost 2 bases, J lost 3 bases, and 14 bases lay in between. Variable domain in full (rest from reference TRBV15 and TRBJ2-7): DAMVIQNPRYQVTQFGKPVTLSCSQTLNHNVMYWYQQKSSQAPKLLFHYYDKDFNNEADTPDNFQSRRPNTSFCFLDIRSPGLGDTAMYLCATSRPSAVIYEQYFGPGTRLTVT.

V and J are TRBV29-1 and TRBJ2-3, with D possibly matching TRBD2 (6 bases). There are 17 residues in the CDR3. V lost 0 bases and J 2 bases, leaving 18 bases between the germline ends. Germline V CDR1 and CDR2: SQVTM, ANQGSEA. CDR3 loop: CSVEDGGPSLFTDTQYF. DNA for the CDR3: TGCAGCGTTGAAGATGGAGGGCCCTCTCTATTCACAGATACGCAGTATTTT.

The V gene is TRBV12-3 or TRBV12-4, the J gene TRBJ2-5, with a possible D match to TRBD2 (5 bases). Deletions cut 4 bases from V and 3 bases from J, with 12 bases between. This CDR3 comprises 14 residues. CDR3 DNA: TGTGCCAGCAGTTCAACGGGGAAAGAAGAGACCCAGTACTTC. This codes for CASSSTGKEETQYF.

The CDR3 DNA sequence: TGCAGCGGCTCAGGAGAATGGTACTACTCTGAGCAGTTCTTC. Its translation is CSGSGEWYYSEQFF. V and J are TRBV29-1 and TRBJ2-1, with D hard to call. This CDR3 spans 14 amino acids. In germline, CDR1 is SQVTM, CDR2 ANQGSEA. V gave up 7 bases and J gave up 9 bases, with 22 bases separating them.

This clonotype was seen a handful of times. J is TRBJ2-5 and V is TRBV29-1; D is possibly TRBD1 (6 bases). The J call may be incorrect, as the DNA end agrees better with TRBJ2-7. The CDR3 is made up of 15 amino acids. Germline V gene sequence: CDR1 SQVTM, CDR2 ANQGSEA. This CDR3 is CSVVLRTANSYEQYF. The CDR3 DNA is TGCAGCGTTGTTCTCCGGACAGCGAACTCCTACGAGCAGTACTTC.

The chain employs TRBV7-2 and TRBJ2-3; possible D gene TRBD2, 6 bases. The CDR3 totals 17 residues. Germline assignment: CDR1 SGHTA and CDR2 FQGNSA. Between the trimmed V and J ends, which lost 4 bases and 5 bases, there was a span of 22 bases. The CDR3 DNA reads as TGTGCCAGCAGCTGGGGAGCTACACTATCGGGGGTAGATACGCAGTATTTT. It is translated as CASSWGATLSGVDTQYF.

DNA for the CDR3: TGTGCCAGCTGCCCGACTTGCCGATGTGGCTACACCTTC. Protein product: CASCPTCRCGYTF. V gene TRBV21-1 combines with J gene TRBJ1-2. TRBV21-1 is tagged as a pseudogene. The CDR3 has 13 amino acids.

The rearrangement links TRBV15 to TRBJ2-2, with D unclear. The CDR3 covers 13 residues. Germline lookup yields CDR1 LNHNV and CDR2 YYDKDF (reference sequence). The V end lost 5 bases, the J end lost 4 bases, and 8 bases lay between the germline ends. In nucleotides, the CDR3 is TGTGCCACCAGCCCTCAGACCACCGGGGAGCTGTTTTTT. This gives the protein CATSPQTTGELFF.

This clonotype came up a few times. The chain couples TRBV5-1 to TRBJ2-7; TRBD2 is a possible D gene (7 bases). The V gene's germline CDR1 is SGHRS and CDR2 YFSETQ. Trimming took 2 bases from V and 3 from J, leaving 18 bases between them. This CDR3 region has 16 residues. Here the CDR3 DNA reads TGCGCCAGCAGCTTCCTCACAGGGCGGGGGATCTACGAGCAGTACTTC. The encoded protein is CASSFLTGRGIYEQYF.

This clonotype has just a few counts. The CDR3 here is CASSSAGGLAAYNEQFF. CDR3 nucleotides: TGTGCCAGCAGCTCAGCGGGGGGACTAGCGGCTTACAATGAGCAGTTCTTC. This chain uses TRBV7-8 with TRBJ2-1; 11 bases agree with TRBD2. CDR3 length: 17 residues. Trimming took 4 bases from V and 4 from J; bases not matched to a gene: 9. Germline V gene lookup returns CDR1 SGHVS and CDR2 FQNEAQ. The full variable domain, in which reference TRBV7-8 and TRBJ2-1 provide the parts outside the CDR3, is GAGVSQSPRYKVAKRGQDVALRCDPISGHVSLFWYQQALGQGPEFLTYFQNEAQLDKSGLPSDRFFAERPEGSVSTLKIQRTQQEDSAVYLCASSSAGGLAAYNEQFFGPGTRLTVL.

This chain uses TRBV29-1 with TRBJ2-1; D possibly corresponds to TRBD2 (7 bases). This CDR3 is built from 13 residues. V lost 4 bases and J lost 6, with 13 bases in between. Germline-derived CDR1 and CDR2 are SQVTM and ANQGSEA. CDR3 in amino acids: CSVVRGAGNEQFF. CDR3 nucleotides: TGCAGCGTTGTACGGGGGGCGGGCAATGAGCAGTTCTTC.

This clonotype was detected a few times. This chain links TRBV12-3 or TRBV12-4 with TRBJ2-5; 12 bases align to TRBD2. With V trimmed by 2 bases and J by 3 bases, 1 base remained unmatched. The CDR3 contains 15 residues. CDR3 bases: TGTGCCAGCAGTTTACGGACTAGCGGGGAAGAGACCCAGTACTTC. As protein: CASSLRTSGEETQYF.

This clonotype has ten or more counts. J is TRBJ2-1 and V is TRBV28; D ambiguous. Germline V gene lookup returns CDR1 MDHEN and CDR2 SYDVKM. V was clipped by 3 bases and J by 0 bases, with 6 bases between them. This CDR3 has 14 residues. CDR3 protein: CASSLRGSYNEQFF. The CDR3 coding sequence is TGTGCCAGCAGTTTGCGCGGCTCCTACAATGAGCAGTTCTTC.

The chain carries TRBV5-1 and TRBJ1-6; D gene unclear. The V gene lost 2 bases and the J gene lost 7 bases, with 13 bases spanning the gap. The CDR3 is made up of 15 amino acids. Germline CDR1 and CDR2: SGHRS and YFSETQ. CDR3 in DNA: TGCGCCAGCAGCTTCTTGGAGTTCTCCAATTCACCCCTCCACTTT. Amino acid sequence: CASSFLEFSNSPLHF.

The V call is TRBV20-1, the J call TRBJ2-5; 10 nucleotides agree with TRBD2. This CDR3 is built from 13 residues. The V gene end was trimmed by 6 bases and the J gene end by 3 bases; junction bases not matched to a gene: 4. Germline values: CDR1 DFQATT, CDR2 SNEGSKA (reference sequence). The CDR3 DNA is TGCAGTGCGGTCGGGACTAGCGAAGAGACCCAGTACTTC. Translation gives CSAVGTSEETQYF.

In regard to this clonotype: The CDR3 end shows no conserved phenylalanine or tryptophan, and so a read error is likely. The chain combines TRBV7-9 with TRBJ2-7; D possibly uses TRBD1 or TRBD2 (6 bases each). This CDR3 is 13 amino acids long. Trimming removed 11 bases from V and 6 bases from J, with 20 bases in between. CDR1 and CDR2 from the germline V gene are SEHNR and FQNEAQ (reference sequence). The CDR3 DNA reads TGTGCCGCCAGAACGGGGGCTGGAGGCGAGCAGTACCTC. Translation: CAARTGAGGEQYL.

This chain joins TRBV7-2 and TRBJ2-5, with D perhaps matching TRBD1 (5 bases). The DNA end lines up better with TRBJ2-1; the J call may be wrong. The CDR3 extends over 12 amino acids. Germline-derived CDR1 and CDR2 are SGHTA and FQGNSA. The CDR3 spells CASSVRVGEQFF. The CDR3 coding sequence is TGTGCCAGCAGCGTCAGGGTCGGGGAGCAGTTCTTC.

The V and J genes are TRBV5-1 and TRBJ2-7; D is ambiguous. CDR3 length: 15 residues. CDR1 and CDR2 from the germline V gene are SGHRS and YFSETQ. Between the trimmed V and J ends, which lost 2 bases and 1 base, there was a span of 13 bases. The CDR3 reads CASSFGGIASYEQYF. As DNA, the CDR3 is TGCGCCAGCAGCTTTGGTGGGATAGCTTCCTACGAGCAGTACTTC.

In this sample, this clonotype turned up a few times. The genes are TRBV28 and TRBJ2-1, with TRBD2 as a possible D gene (5 bases). The germline V and J ends were trimmed by 3 bases and 9 bases, with 9 bases remaining between them. Germline V CDR1 and CDR2: MDHEN, SYDVKM. The CDR3 spans 12 residues. CDR3 bases: TGTGCCAGCAGTTTGTGGACTCGTGAGCAGTTCTTC. Protein sequence: CASSLWTREQFF.

The genes are TRBV7-6 and TRBJ2-5; no clear D gene. This CDR3 spans 13 amino acids. V was pared by 0 bases and J by 3 bases, with 5 bases between. Germline lookup yields CDR1 SGHVS and CDR2 FNYEAQ. CDR3 bases: TGTGCCAGCAGCTTAGCTTCAGAAGAGACCCAGTACTTC. This translates into CASSLASEETQYF.

This clonotype has more than one count but fewer than ten. The chain uses TRBV2 and TRBJ2-2, with 8 positions matching TRBD2. J gave up 0 bases and V 6 bases, and 3 bases lay outside the gene matches. The germline V gene has CDR1 SNHLY and CDR2 FYNNEI. The CDR3 loop spans 15 amino acids. The CDR3 region has the DNA TGTGCCAGCAGCGAGGGACTAGCGAACACCGGGGAGCTGTTTTTT. Its translation: CASSEGLANTGELFF.

This clonotype was seen a few times. The chain employs TRBV13 and TRBJ1-3; maybe TRBD1 (5 bases). Trimming left V 2 bases short and J 7 bases short, with 9 bases between. The CDR3 runs to 13 residues. Germline CDR1 and CDR2: PRHDT and FYEKMQ (reference sequence). CDR3 in DNA: TGTGCCAGCAGCTTACAGGACAAGAACACCATATATTTT. It yields the protein CASSLQDKNTIYF.

The rearrangement uses TRBV24-1 and TRBJ2-1; 7 bases are shared with TRBD1. The CDR3 totals 12 residues. Trimming cost V 4 bases and J 9 bases; bases outside gene matches: 2. Germline values: CDR1 KGHDR, CDR2 SFDVKD. In DNA, the CDR3 is TGTGCCACCAGTGACGGGACAGTTGAGCAGTTCTTC. This sequence encodes CATSDGTVEQFF.

The chain combines TRBV6-6 with TRBJ1-2; 7 bases are a match to TRBD1. Germline V lookup: CDR1 MNHNY, CDR2 SVGAGI (reference sequence). This CDR3 contains 17 residues. Trimming cost V 8 bases and J 5 bases; bases outside gene matches: 20. The CDR3: CASLQGEFPSNKYGYTF. In nucleotides, the CDR3 is TGTGCCAGCCTTCAGGGGGAGTTCCCCTCGAACAAGTATGGCTACACCTTC.

This clonotype has just one count. The V and J genes are TRBV6-5 and TRBJ2-5, with 8 bases that match TRBD1. J gave up 4 bases and V 6 bases, and 7 bases lay outside the gene matches. The germline V gene encodes CDR1 MNHEY and CDR2 SVGAGI. The CDR3 contains 14 residues. Written as DNA, the CDR3 is TGTGCCAGCAGCAAGGACAGGGATCGAGAGACCCAGTACTTC. It is translated as CASSKDRDRETQYF.

The chain employs TRBV9 and TRBJ2-1, with no clear D. CDR1 is SGDLS and CDR2 is YYNGEE in the germline V gene. This CDR3 spans 16 amino acids. Trimming took 3 bases from V and 3 from J, leaving 16 bases between them. The CDR3 coding sequence is TGTGCCAGCAGCGAGAGCGCTCTATCGGGCTACAATGAGCAGTTCTTC. Its translation is CASSESALSGYNEQFF.

The chain has TRBV20-1 and TRBJ1-2, with D tentatively TRBD1 (5 bases). The length of the CDR3 is 13 residues. Looked up from germline, CDR1 is DFQATT and CDR2 is SNEGSKA (reference sequence). V lost 3 bases, J lost 3 bases, and 11 bases lay in between. The CDR3 bases are TGCAGTGCTAGTTCGGGGGGTGACTATGGCTACACCTTC. It codes for CSASSGGDYGYTF.